This TCR beta chain derives from a study of blood T cell repertoires in COVID-19. Overall study: The samples span acute and convalescent COVID-19 from the United States, Italy and Spain. T cells, B-cell-depleted T cells, or PBMCs supplied cDNA or gDNA.

Authors' processing steps: Reference gene primers were amplified, and this amplification served to estimate nucleated cell counts. Generated by immunoSEQ multiplex PCR, the TCRdb table keeps only in-frame clones and is missing some. The DNA was the basis for D and trimming; V, J and clone size are from that table. The table lists 350,000 to 400,000 clones, approximately 89% of them singletons. The CDR3 is 11 residues long. Trimming left V 5 bases short and J 8 bases short, with 9 bases between. CDR1 LGHNT and CDR2 FRNRAP come from the germline V gene. For recovered donors of Cohort 3, there were two negative PCRs, clearance, or symptom resolution.

The receptor's source is a woman aged 25 to 39 who had recovered from COVID-19. V and J are TRBV12-5 and TRBJ1-2; D gene uncertain. The specimen sequenced was PBMCs or T cells enriched from blood (not recorded which). This chain's CDR3 is CASGTPRGYTF. CDR3 in DNA: TGTGCTAGTGGTACCCCGAGAGGCTACACCTTC.